Listed below are T cell receptor beta chains from one sample, sequenced in a study of human T cells and chemical hapten exposure. TCRdb fed the RACE reads into MiXCR, producing one record per CDR3 protein. The sample lists roughly 100,000 distinct CDR3 sequences, about 9% occurring once. Source: whole blood, taken in connection with sensitization to the hapten diphenylcyclopropenone (DPC). The receptors here all came from a woman between 40 and 50 years old with alopecia areata. Some clones in this sample may be carry-over from other donors' samples. The conserved cysteine and the conserved F or W are not part of the CDR3 here. Fields, in order: D gene, V gene, CDR3 protein. D genes are given only for firm matches.

TRBD2 TRBV7-9 ASSRNPGLAGGETQY
TRBD2 TRBV4-1 ASGKREGYEQY
NA TRBV11-2 ASSQSTGSYNEQF
TRBD1 TRBV18 ASSPDRESPLH
TRBD1 TRBV7-2 ASSLIGTGDSGQPQH
TRBD2 TRBV4-1 ASSPLRNSGRFSQETQY
NA TRBV28 ASTREGPRETQY
NA TRBV20-1 SARSGTYEQY
NA TRBV4-1 ASSQGGGLSLNNKQF
TRBD2 TRBV20-1 SARAPLGTSGSSETQY
TRBD2 TRBV7-2 ASSLEGTRGTQY
TRBD1 TRBV9 ASSLRDSPIYGYT
NA TRBV20-1 SAQSGGQGEQY
TRBD1 TRBV20-1 SAQIDRVTQY
NA TRBV15 ATSRRDIANYGYT
NA TRBV19 ASSPRDLGNEQF
NA TRBV5-1 ASKGGVYTDTQY
TRBD2 TRBV20-1 SATRTSGSNEQF
NA TRBV29-1 SVEGGPTDTQY
NA TRBV10-3 AISGGPGSLNTEAF
NA TRBV11-2 ASSLAPGPGDTQY
NA TRBV29-1 SVRYTDTQY
NA TRBV11-2 ASSLVDTGELF
NA TRBV18 ASSPAGPFWPQH
NA TRBV12-3/TRBV12-4 ASSLGHTNEKLF
TRBD1 TRBV7-9 ASGTGDQPQH
TRBD1 TRBV7-9 ASSSLTGGESYEQY
NA TRBV5-4 ASRGTAGSTDTQY
TRBD1 TRBV4-3 ASSQGRTGAAVGELF
TRBD1 TRBV29-1 SVENRDRGDEQF
NA TRBV2 ASSPMASDYEQF
NA TRBV29-1 SVGGSYNEQF
NA TRBV3-1 ASSSGTGGYNEQF
TRBD2 TRBV11-2 ASSLRSGGYEQY
NA TRBV7-9 ASSLSLGGTEQY
NA TRBV5-1 ASSLRPGQETQY
NA TRBV7-7 ASSASGTDTQY
NA TRBV19 ASSILSGISYNEQF
NA TRBV27 ASSLPDSQDTEAF
TRBD2 TRBV4-2 ASSHPGGAGGGYEQY
TRBD1 TRBV7-2 ASSSDRANYGYT